Included here is one T cell receptor beta chain sequence, with context. This entry is derived from a study of patients and donors after allogeneic stem cell transplantation. TCRdb recomputed calls from the RT-PCR reads with MiXCR, one row per CDR3 protein. The table has about 160,000 distinct CDR3 sequences, roughly 22% seen once. The CDR3 sequence is 14 residues long. Germline V CDR1 and CDR2: SGHRS, YFSETQ. V was cut by 2 bases and J by 2 bases, with 11 bases left in between. The sequence was obtained from a human donor who was either an allogeneic HSCT recipient or a stem cell or donor lymphocyte infusion donor (not recorded which). It is not recorded whose cells these are; they may come from a transplant donor. The chain couples TRBV5-1 to TRBJ2-7; the D gene could be TRBD1 or TRBD2 (5 bases each). The sample taken for sequencing was blood, either unsorted or a sorted T cell fraction (not recorded which). This CDR3 reads CASSFRDGAYEQYF. CDR3 nucleotides: TGCGCCAGCAGCTTCCGGGACGGGGCCTACGAGCAGTACTTC. The whole variable domain, filled in from reference TRBV5-1 and TRBJ2-7, reads KAGVTQTPRYLIKTRGQQVTLSCSPISGHRSVSWYQQTPGQGLQFLFEYFSETQRNKGNFPGRFSGRQFSNSRSEMNVSTLELGDSALYLCASSFRDGAYEQYFGPGTRLTVT.